This TCR beta chain emerged from a study of cytomegalovirus exposure and HLA in healthy donors. Overall study context: Early released data had tens of millions of unique TCRs, all coming from HLA-typed donors.

Study-level points and caveats: Most TCR sequences were rare, but some public TCRs occurred in many donors. The likely explanation for a cluster of highly shared sequence variants was sequencing artifact.

The PCR was carried out with 60 Vbeta primers and 13 Jbeta primers. Some clones are missing from TCRdb's copy, which holds only in-frame ones; the method was immunoSEQ multiplex PCR. Of more than 150,000 clones in the sample, less than 80% are singletons; the top ten hold about 1.6%. Germline CDR1 and CDR2: SEHNR and FQNEAQ (reference sequence). The CDR3 extends over 14 amino acids. The junction had 4 bases not matched to a gene; V was cut back by 3 bases and J by 7 bases. This clone showed up just once. Its antigen is not identified. The chain carries TRBV7-9 and TRBJ1-4; 8 bases fit TRBD1. The receptor's source is a man younger than 35 in good health and CMV-seronegative. Specimen: PBMCs. CDR3 amino acids: CASSFGTGGEKLFF. DNA of the CDR3: TGTGCCAGCAGCTTCGGGACAGGAGGTGAAAAACTGTTTTTT.